The 11 T cell receptor beta chains given below trace back to one sample, sequenced in a study of blood T cells in healthy people across ages. Then a second PCR, running about 6 to 12 cycles, was carried out with a sample-barcoded 5' primer and a J-beta primer mix. From the 5' RACE reads, TCRdb called clonotypes with MiXCR, one entry per CDR3 protein. The sample lists around 2 million distinct CDR3 sequences; about 39% were seen once. Material: blood. The receptors shown here come from a human donor in good health.

This clonotype has just a few counts. The chain carries TRBV6-5 and TRBJ2-1, with D perhaps given as TRBD1 or TRBD2 (5 bases each). V was clipped by 4 bases and J by 9 bases, with 22 bases between them. Germline-derived CDR1 and CDR2 are MNHEY and SVGAGI. This CDR3 is built from 16 residues. The CDR3 is CASSSATGASWLEQFF. The CDR3 DNA follows: TGTGCCAGCAGTTCGGCCACCGGGGCGTCCTGGCTTGAGCAGTTCTTC.

V usage is TRBV5-1 and J usage is TRBJ2-1, with 12 bases matching TRBD2. This CDR3 has 17 amino acids. Germline loops: CDR1 SGHRS, CDR2 YFSETQ. V gave up 4 bases and J gave up 5 bases; unmatched junction bases: 10. CDR3 nucleotide sequence: TGCGCCAGCAGCCTAACTAGCGGGGGGACCCTCGACAATGAGCAGTTCTTC. This sequence encodes CASSLTSGGTLDNEQFF.

The chain recombines TRBV20-1 with TRBJ1-2; 7 nucleotides agree with TRBD1. Germline CDR1 reads DFQATT; CDR2 reads SNEGSKA (reference sequence). The CDR3 contains 14 residues. The junction had 16 bases not matched to a gene; V was cut back by 7 bases and J by 8 bases. Written as DNA, the CDR3 is TGCAGTGTAAGGGAAGGGGGCTTCTCCGTAGGCTACACCTTC. As protein: CSVREGGFSVGYTF.

J is TRBJ2-7 and V is TRBV20-1; D might be TRBD2 (6 bases). Trimming removed 0 bases at V and 6 bases at J, with 12 bases between. This CDR3 comprises 13 residues. Germline values: CDR1 DFQATT, CDR2 SNEGSKA (reference sequence). In nucleotides, the CDR3 is TGCAGTGCTAGAGATACGGGGCGGGGCGAGCAGTACTTC. Its protein product is CSARDTGRGEQYF.

V and J are TRBV5-1 and TRBJ2-3, with 10 bases aligning to TRBD2. The CDR3 has 16 residues. Germline V lookup: CDR1 SGHRS, CDR2 YFSETQ. With 6 bases clipped from V and 0 bases from J, the junction kept 7 bases outside the gene matches. The CDR3 sequence: CASTPSGGQSTDTQYF. For the CDR3, the DNA is TGCGCCAGCACCCCTAGCGGGGGCCAAAGCACAGATACGCAGTATTTT.

This chain connects TRBV2 to TRBJ1-2; D is ambiguous. This CDR3 contains 12 residues. The germline V gene has CDR1 SNHLY and CDR2 FYNNEI. V was pared by 11 bases and J by 4 bases, with 14 bases between. CDR3 in amino acids: CAGIEVSYGYTF. CDR3 nucleotides: TGTGCCGGCATTGAGGTGTCCTATGGCTACACCTTC.

V usage is TRBV6-5 and J usage is TRBJ1-4; 10 bases are shared with TRBD1. Trimming took 5 bases from V and 8 from J; bases not matched to a gene: 11. Germline V CDR1 and CDR2: MNHEY, SVGAGI. This CDR3 is built from 16 residues. CDR3 nucleotides: TGTGCCAGCAGTCACCGGCGGGACAGGGGAGGGGAAAAACTGTTTTTT. Its translation is CASSHRRDRGGEKLFF.

This rearrangement joins TRBV7-9 to TRBJ1-2; TRBD1 might be the D (5 bases). The V end lost 5 bases, the J end lost 9 bases, and 13 bases lay between the germline ends. This CDR3 has 12 residues. CDR1 and CDR2 (germline): SEHNR, FQNEAQ (reference sequence). CDR3 sequence: CASSPQGLSYTF. The CDR3 region has the DNA TGTGCCAGCAGCCCGCAGGGCCTGAGCTACACCTTC.

The rearrangement joins TRBV7-9 to TRBJ1-2; 10 bases are a match to TRBD1. The CDR3 has 15 residues. V shed 5 bases and J 3 bases; nucleotides not matched to a gene: 6. Germline assignment: CDR1 SEHNR and CDR2 FQNEAQ (reference sequence). The chain's CDR3 is CASSRRQGADYGYTF. The DNA of the CDR3 is TGTGCCAGCAGCAGACGACAGGGGGCGGACTATGGCTACACCTTC.

The CDR3: CASSWDRVTNEQFF. The CDR3 DNA reads as TGCGCCAGCAGCTGGGACCGGGTTACCAATGAGCAGTTCTTC. J is TRBJ2-1 and V is TRBV5-1; D is tentatively TRBD1 or TRBD2 (5 bases each). V gave up 3 bases and J gave up 6 bases, with 13 bases separating them. The CDR3 consists of 14 residues. Germline assignment: CDR1 SGHRS and CDR2 YFSETQ.

The chain combines TRBV20-1 with TRBJ1-1, with 8 nucleotides matching TRBD1. The germline V gene encodes CDR1 DFQATT and CDR2 SNEGSKA (reference sequence). The CDR3 runs 17 residues. The CDR3 loop is CSGGDRRRILRDTEAFF. The CDR3 region has the DNA TGCAGCGGAGGGGACAGGAGGAGGATCTTGCGGGACACTGAAGCTTTCTTT.